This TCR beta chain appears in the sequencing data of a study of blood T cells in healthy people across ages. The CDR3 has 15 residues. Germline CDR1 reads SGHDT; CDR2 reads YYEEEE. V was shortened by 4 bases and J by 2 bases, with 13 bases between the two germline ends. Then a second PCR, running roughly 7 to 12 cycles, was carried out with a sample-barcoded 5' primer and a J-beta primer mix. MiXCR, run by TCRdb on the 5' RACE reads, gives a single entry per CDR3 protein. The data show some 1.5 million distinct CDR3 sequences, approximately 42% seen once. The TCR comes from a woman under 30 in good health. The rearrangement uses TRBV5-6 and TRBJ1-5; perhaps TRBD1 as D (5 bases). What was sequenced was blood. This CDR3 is CASSPYGGRNQPQHF. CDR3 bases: TGTGCCAGCAGCCCGTACGGGGGTCGCAATCAGCCCCAGCATTTT.